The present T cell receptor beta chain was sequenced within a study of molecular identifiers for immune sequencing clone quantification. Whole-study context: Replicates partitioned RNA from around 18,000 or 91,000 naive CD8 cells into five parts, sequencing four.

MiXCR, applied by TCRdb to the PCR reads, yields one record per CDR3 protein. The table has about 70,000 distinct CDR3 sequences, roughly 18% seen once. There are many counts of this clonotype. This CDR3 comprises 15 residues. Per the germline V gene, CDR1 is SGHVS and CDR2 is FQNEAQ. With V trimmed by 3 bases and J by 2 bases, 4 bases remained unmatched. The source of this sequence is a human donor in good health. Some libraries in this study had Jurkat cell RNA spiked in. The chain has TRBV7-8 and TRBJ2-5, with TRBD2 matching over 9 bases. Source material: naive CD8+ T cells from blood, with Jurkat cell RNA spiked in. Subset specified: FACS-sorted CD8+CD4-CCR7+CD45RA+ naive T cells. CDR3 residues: CASSFLAGMQETQYF. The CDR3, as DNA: TGTGCCAGCAGCTTTCTAGCGGGAATGCAAGAGACCCAGTACTTC.